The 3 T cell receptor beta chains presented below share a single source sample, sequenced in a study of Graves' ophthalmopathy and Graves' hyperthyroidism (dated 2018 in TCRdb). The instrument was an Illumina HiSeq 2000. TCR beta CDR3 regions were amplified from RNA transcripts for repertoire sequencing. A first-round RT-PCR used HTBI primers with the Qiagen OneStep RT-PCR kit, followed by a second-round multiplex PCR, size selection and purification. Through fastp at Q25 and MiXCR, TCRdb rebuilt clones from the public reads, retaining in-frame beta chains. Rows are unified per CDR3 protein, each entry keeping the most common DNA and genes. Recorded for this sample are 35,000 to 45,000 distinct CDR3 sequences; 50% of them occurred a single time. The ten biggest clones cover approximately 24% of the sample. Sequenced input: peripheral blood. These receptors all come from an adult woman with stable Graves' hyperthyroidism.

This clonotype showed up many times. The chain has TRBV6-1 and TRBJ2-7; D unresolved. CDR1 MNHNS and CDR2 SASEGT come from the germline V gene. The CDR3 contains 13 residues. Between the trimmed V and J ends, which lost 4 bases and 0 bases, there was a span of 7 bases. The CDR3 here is CASSVVTSYEQYF. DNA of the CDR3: TGTGCCAGCAGTGTTGTGACCTCCTACGAGCAGTACTTC.

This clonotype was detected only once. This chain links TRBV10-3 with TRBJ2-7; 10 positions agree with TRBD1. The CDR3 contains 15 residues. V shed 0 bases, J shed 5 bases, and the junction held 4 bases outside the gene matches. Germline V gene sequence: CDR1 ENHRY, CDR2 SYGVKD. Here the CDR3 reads CAISESTGGWNEQYF. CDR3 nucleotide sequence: TGTGCCATCAGTGAGTCGACAGGGGGCTGGAACGAGCAGTACTTC.

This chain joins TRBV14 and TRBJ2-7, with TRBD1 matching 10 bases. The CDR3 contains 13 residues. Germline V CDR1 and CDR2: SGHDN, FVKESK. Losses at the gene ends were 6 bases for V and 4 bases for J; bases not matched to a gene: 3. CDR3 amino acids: CASRDRGAYEQYF. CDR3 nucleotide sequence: TGTGCCAGCAGGGACAGGGGGGCATACGAGCAGTACTTC.